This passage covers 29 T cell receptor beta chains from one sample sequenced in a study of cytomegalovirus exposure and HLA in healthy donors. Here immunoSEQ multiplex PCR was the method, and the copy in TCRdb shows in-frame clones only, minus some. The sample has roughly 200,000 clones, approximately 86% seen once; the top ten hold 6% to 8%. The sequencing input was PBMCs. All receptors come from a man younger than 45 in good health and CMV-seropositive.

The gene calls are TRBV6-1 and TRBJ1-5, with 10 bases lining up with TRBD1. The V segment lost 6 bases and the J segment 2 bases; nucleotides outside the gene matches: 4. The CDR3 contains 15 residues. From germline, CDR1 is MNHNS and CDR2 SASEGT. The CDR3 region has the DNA TGTGCCAGCAGAACCGGGACAGGGGGCAATCAGCCCCAGCATTTT. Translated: CASRTGTGGNQPQHF.

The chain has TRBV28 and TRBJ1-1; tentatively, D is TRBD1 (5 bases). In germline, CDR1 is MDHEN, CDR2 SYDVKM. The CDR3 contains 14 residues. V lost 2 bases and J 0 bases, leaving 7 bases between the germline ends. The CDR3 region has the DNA TGTGCCAGCAGTTTAGGCAGGGTGAACACTGAAGCTTTCTTT. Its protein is CASSLGRVNTEAFF.

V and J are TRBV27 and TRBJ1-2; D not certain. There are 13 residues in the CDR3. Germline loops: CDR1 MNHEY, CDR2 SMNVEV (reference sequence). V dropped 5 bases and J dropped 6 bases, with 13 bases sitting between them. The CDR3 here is CASSRTDGDGYTF. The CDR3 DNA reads TGTGCCAGCAGTCGAACGGACGGAGATGGCTACACCTTC.

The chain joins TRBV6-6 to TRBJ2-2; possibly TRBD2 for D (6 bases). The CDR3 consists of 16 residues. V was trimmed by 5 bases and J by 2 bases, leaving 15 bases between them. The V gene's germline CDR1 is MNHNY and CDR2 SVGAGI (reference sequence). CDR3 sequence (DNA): TGTGCCAGCAGTATACCCGGGGGTGGAAACACCGGGGAGCTGTTTTTT. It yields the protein CASSIPGGGNTGELFF.

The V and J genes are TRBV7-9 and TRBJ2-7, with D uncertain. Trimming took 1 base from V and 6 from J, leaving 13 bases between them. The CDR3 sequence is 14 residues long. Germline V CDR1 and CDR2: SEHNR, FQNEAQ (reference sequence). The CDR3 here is CASSLGGITGEQYF. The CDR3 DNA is TGTGCCAGCAGCTTAGGCGGAATTACCGGCGAGCAGTACTTC.

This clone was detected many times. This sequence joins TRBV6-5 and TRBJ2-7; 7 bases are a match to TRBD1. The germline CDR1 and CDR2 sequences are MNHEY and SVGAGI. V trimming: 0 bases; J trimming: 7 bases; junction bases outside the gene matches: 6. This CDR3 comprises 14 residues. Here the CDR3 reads CASSYSQGVQEQYF. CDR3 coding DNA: TGTGCCAGCAGTTACTCTCAGGGGGTTCAGGAGCAGTACTTC.

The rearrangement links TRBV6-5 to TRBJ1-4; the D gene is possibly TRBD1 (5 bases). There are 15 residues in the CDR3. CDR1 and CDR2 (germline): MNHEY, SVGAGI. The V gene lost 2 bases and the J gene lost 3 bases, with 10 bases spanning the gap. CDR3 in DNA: TGTGCCAGCAGTTACACAGACAGCGCTAATGAAAAACTGTTTTTT. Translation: CASSYTDSANEKLFF.

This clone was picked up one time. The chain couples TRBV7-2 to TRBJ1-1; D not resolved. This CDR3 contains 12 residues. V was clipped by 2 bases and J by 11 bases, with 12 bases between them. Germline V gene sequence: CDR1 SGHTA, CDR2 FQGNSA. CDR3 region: CASSLWEGLAFF. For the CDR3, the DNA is TGTGCCAGCAGCTTATGGGAGGGATTGGCTTTCTTT.

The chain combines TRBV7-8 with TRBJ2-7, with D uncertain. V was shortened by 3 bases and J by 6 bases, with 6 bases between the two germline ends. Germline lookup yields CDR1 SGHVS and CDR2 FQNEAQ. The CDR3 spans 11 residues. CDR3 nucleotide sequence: TGTGCCAGCAGCTTCACGCGCGAGCAGTACTTC. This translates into CASSFTREQYF.

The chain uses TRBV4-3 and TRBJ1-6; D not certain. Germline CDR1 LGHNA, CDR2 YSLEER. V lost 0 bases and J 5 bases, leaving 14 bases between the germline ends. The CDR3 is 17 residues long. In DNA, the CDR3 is TGCGCCAGCAGCCAAGATCGGGCCTCAATAAATAATTCACCCCTCCACTTT. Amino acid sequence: CASSQDRASINNSPLHF.

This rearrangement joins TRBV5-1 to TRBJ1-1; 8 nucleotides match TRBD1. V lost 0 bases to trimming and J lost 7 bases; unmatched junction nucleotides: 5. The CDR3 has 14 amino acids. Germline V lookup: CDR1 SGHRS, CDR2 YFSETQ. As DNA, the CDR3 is TGCGCCAGCAGCTTGGAGGGACAGGCTATTGAAGCTTTCTTT. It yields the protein CASSLEGQAIEAFF.

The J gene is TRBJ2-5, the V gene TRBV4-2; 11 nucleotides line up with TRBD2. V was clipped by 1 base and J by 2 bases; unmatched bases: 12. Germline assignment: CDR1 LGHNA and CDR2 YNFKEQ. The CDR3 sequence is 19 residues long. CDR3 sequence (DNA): TGTGCCAGCAGCCAAGGACTTAGCGGGGGGGTGGGTCTACAAGAGACCCAGTACTTC. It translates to CASSQGLSGGVGLQETQYF.

CDR3 in amino acids: CASSVVEGYANYGYTF. As DNA, the CDR3 is TGTGCCAGCAGCGTAGTCGAGGGCTATGCTAACTATGGCTACACCTTC. The rearrangement links TRBV9 to TRBJ1-2; D is uncertain. CDR1 and CDR2 (germline): SGDLS, YYNGEE. The CDR3 runs to 16 residues. V lost 0 bases to trimming and J lost 0 bases, with 12 bases between them.

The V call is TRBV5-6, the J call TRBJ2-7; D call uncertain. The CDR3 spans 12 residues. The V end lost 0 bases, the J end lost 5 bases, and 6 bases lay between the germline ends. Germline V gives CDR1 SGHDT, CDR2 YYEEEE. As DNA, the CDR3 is TGTGCCAGCAGCTTGGTCATGCACGAGCAGTACTTC. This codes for CASSLVMHEQYF.

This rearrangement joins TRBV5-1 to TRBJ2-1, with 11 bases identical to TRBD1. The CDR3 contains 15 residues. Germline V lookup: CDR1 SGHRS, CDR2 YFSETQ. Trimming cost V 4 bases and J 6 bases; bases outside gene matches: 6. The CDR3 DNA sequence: TGCGCCAGCAGCCTAGGACAGGGGGCCCGCAATGAGCAGTTCTTC. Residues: CASSLGQGARNEQFF.

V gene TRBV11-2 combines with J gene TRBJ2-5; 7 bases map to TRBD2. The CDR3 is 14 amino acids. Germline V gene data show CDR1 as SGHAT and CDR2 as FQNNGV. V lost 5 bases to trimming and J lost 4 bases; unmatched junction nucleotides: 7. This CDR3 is CASSPYGEGETQYF. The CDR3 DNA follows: TGTGCCAGCAGCCCCTATGGGGAGGGAGAGACCCAGTACTTC.

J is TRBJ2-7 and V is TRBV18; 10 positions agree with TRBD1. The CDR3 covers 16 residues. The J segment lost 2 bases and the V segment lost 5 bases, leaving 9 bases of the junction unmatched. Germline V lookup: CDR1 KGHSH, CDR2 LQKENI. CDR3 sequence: CASSMRGGTGAYEQYF. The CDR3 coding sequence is TGTGCCAGCTCAATGAGGGGAGGGACAGGGGCCTACGAGCAGTACTTC.

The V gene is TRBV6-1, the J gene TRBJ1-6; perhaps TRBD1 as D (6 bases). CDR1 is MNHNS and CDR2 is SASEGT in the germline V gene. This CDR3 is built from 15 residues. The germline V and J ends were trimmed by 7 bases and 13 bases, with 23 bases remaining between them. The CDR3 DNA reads TGTGCCAGCATGAATTTACAGGGTACGGATTTCCCCCTCCACTTT. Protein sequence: CASMNLQGTDFPLHF.

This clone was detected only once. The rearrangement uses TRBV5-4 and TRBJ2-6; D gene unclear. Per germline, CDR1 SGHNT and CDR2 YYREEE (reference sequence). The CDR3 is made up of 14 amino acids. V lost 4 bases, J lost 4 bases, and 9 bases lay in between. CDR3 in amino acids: CASSISRGANVLTF. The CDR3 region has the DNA TGTGCCAGCAGCATCTCGCGGGGGGCCAACGTCCTGACTTTC.

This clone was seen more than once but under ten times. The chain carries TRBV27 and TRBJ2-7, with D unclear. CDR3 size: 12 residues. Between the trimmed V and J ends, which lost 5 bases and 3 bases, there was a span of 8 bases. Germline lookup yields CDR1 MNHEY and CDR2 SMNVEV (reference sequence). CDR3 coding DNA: TGTGCCAGCAGTCTCGACCTCTACGAGCAGTACTTC. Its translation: CASSLDLYEQYF.

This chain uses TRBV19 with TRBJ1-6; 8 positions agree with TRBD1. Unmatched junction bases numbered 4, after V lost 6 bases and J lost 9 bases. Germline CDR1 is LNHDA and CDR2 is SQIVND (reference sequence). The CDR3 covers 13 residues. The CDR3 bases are TGTGCCAGTAGGGACAGGGAAAGTTCACCCCTCCACTTT. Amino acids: CASRDRESSPLHF. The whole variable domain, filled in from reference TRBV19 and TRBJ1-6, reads DGGITQSPKYLFRKEGQNVTLSCEQNLNHDAMYWYRQDPGQGLRLIYYSQIVNDFQKGDIAEGYSVSREKKESFPLTVTSAQKNPTAFYLCASRDRESSPLHFGNGTRLTVT.

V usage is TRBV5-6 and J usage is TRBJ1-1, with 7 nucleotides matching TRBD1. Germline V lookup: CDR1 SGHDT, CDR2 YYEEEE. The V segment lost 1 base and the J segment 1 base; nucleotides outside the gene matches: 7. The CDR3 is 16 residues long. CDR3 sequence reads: CASSLYGAGGNTEAFF. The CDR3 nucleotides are TGTGCCAGCAGCTTGTATGGGGCAGGGGGGAACACTGAAGCTTTCTTT.

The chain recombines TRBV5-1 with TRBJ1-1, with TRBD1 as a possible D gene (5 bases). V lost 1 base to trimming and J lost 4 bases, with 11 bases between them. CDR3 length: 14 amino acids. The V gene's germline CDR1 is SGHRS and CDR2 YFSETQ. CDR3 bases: TGCGCCAGCAGCTTGTCCGGGGCGGGCACTGAAGCTTTCTTT. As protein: CASSLSGAGTEAFF.

As DNA, the CDR3 is TGTGCCAGCCGTACCACCGGGGAGCTGTTTTTT. This translates into CASRTTGELFF. The chain links TRBV25-1 to TRBJ2-2; no definite D call. Germline assignment: CDR1 MGHDK and CDR2 SYGVNS. V lost 8 bases to trimming and J lost 4 bases, with 5 bases between them. The CDR3 has 11 residues.

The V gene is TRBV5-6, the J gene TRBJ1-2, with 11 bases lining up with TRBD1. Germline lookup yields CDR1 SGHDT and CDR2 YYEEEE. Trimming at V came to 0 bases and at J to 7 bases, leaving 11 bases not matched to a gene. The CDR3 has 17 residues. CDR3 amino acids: CASSLGLLGQGAAGYTF. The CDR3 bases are TGTGCCAGCAGCTTGGGGCTTTTAGGACAGGGGGCAGCTGGCTACACCTTC.

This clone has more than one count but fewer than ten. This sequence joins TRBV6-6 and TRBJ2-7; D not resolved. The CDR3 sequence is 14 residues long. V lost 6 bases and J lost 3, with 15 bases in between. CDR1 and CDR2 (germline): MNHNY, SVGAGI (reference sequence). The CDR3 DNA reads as TGTGCCAGCAGCCTGGACGGAAACTTCTACGAGCAGTACTTC. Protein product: CASSLDGNFYEQYF.

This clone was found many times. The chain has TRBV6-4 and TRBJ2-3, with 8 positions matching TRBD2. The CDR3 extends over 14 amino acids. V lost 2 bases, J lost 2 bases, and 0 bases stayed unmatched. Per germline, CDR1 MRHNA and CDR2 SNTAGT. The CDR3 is CASSDGLATDTQYF. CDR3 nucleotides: TGTGCCAGCAGTGACGGACTAGCCACAGATACGCAGTATTTT.

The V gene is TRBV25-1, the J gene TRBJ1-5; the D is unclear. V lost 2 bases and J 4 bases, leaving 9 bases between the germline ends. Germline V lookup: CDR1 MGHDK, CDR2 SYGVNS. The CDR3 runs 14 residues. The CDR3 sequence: CASSENTRNQPQHF. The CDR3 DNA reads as TGTGCCAGCAGTGAAAACACTAGAAATCAGCCCCAGCATTTT.

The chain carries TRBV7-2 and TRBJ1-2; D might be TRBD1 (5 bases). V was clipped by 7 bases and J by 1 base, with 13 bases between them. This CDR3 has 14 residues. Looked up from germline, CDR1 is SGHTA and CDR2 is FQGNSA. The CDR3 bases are TGTGCCAGCAACACTCCGGGGCTTAACTATGGCTACACCTTC. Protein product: CASNTPGLNYGYTF.